The clone carrying this T cell receptor (beta chain) was seen a few times. The target antigen is unknown. This entry belongs to a study of molecular identifiers for immune sequencing clone quantification. Overall study results and limits: Clone sizes that are highly expanded could be underestimated when identical TCR molecules share a barcode. Spiked-in Jurkat TCR RNA corresponding to one cell was reported as detectable against 970,000 or so naive cells. More than 97% of effector molecules, versus under 1% of naive-cell molecules, belonged to clones above 20 RNA copies.

This CDR3 comprises 15 residues. The V and J ends lost 5 bases and 2 bases respectively, with 17 bases between them. CDR1 is SGHKS and CDR2 is YYEKEE in the germline V gene (reference sequence). TCRdb re-called the PCR reads through MiXCR, storing one row per CDR3 protein. In the table there are 65,000 or so distinct CDR3 sequences, around a sixth of which are singletons. V and J are TRBV5-5 and TRBJ2-7, with D maybe TRBD1 (6 bases). The sample consisted of naive CD8+ T cells from blood, with Jurkat cell RNA spiked in. The subset denotes: FACS-sorted CD8+CD4-CCR7+CD45RA+ naive T cells. The receptor was isolated from a human donor in good health. Some libraries in this study had Jurkat cell RNA spiked in. This CDR3 reads CASRPPGHSTYEQYF. The DNA for the CDR3 is TGTGCCAGCAGACCTCCGGGACATAGCACCTACGAGCAGTACTTC. The full variable domain, completed using reference TRBV5-5 and TRBJ2-7, is DAGVTQSPTHLIKTRGQQVTLRCSPISGHKSVSWYQQVLGQGPQFIFQYYEKEERGRGNFPDRFSARQFPNYSSELNVNALLLGDSALYLCASRPPGHSTYEQYFGPGTRLTVT.